These 25 T cell receptor beta chains came from one sample sequenced in a study of CD8 T cells in Susac syndrome (dated by TCRdb to between 2017 and 2020). Library construction relied on the immunoSEQ multiplex PCR assay. RNA was extracted with the RNeasy kit and 0.5 to 1 ug was reverse transcribed using random hexamers. TCRdb itself trimmed the public reads at Q25 with fastp, ran MiXCR and retained productive beta chains. Entries are consolidated by CDR3 protein sequence, retaining the most common genes and DNA. Here the sample has approximately 68,000 distinct CDR3 sequences; less than 95% occur a single time. The ten largest clones capture about 0.4% of the sample. Material: CD8+ T cells from PBMCs. Source of these receptors: a human donor with multiple sclerosis.

The V call is TRBV19, the J call TRBJ2-1, with 10 bases aligning to TRBD2. Trimming at V came to 5 bases and at J to 3 bases, leaving 4 bases not matched to a gene. This CDR3 spans 15 amino acids. The germline V gene has CDR1 LNHDA and CDR2 SQIVND (reference sequence). The CDR3 spells CASSPLAGDYNEQFF. As DNA, the CDR3 is TGTGCCAGTAGTCCCCTAGCGGGGGACTACAATGAGCAGTTCTTC.

The CDR3: CSATLGGSGIIDTEAFF. The CDR3 nucleotides are TGCAGTGCTACCCTAGGCGGGTCCGGGATCATCGACACTGAAGCTTTCTTT. The chain joins TRBV20-1 to TRBJ1-1, with D uncertain. The germline gives CDR1 DFQATT, CDR2 SNEGSKA (reference sequence). This CDR3 region has 17 residues. Trimming took off 4 bases at V and 3 bases at J, with 24 bases between the two ends.

This chain uses TRBV13 with TRBJ1-2; tentatively, D is TRBD1 (6 bases). The V and J ends lost 0 bases and 4 bases respectively, with 9 bases between them. The germline gives CDR1 PRHDT, CDR2 FYEKMQ (reference sequence). The CDR3 extends over 14 amino acids. CDR3 amino acids: CASSLGRGGYGYTF. CDR3 DNA sequence: TGTGCCAGCAGCTTAGGCAGGGGAGGCTATGGCTACACCTTC.

The V gene is TRBV9, the J gene TRBJ2-5; no clear D gene. Per the germline V gene, CDR1 is SGDLS and CDR2 is YYNGEE. CDR3 length: 12 amino acids. V lost 3 bases to trimming and J lost 3 bases, with 6 bases between them. CDR3 DNA: TGTGCCAGCAGCGATTACGAAGAGACCCAGTACTTC. Its protein is CASSDYEETQYF.

The rearrangement uses TRBV7-9 and TRBJ2-3; the D is unclear. With 5 bases removed from V and 0 bases from J, the gap between germline ends came to 6 bases. This CDR3 comprises 13 residues. Germline CDR1 is SEHNR and CDR2 is FQNEAQ (reference sequence). DNA of the CDR3: TGTGCCAGCAGCCAGCTTAGCACAGATACGCAGTATTTT. Translating gives CASSQLSTDTQYF.

The table lists this clonotype with a count of one. The J gene is TRBJ2-2, the V gene TRBV9; D perhaps matches TRBD2 (5 bases). CDR3 length: 15 residues. CDR1 and CDR2 (germline): SGDLS, YYNGEE. The V end was cut by 3 bases, the J end by 0 bases, with 9 bases between. As DNA, the CDR3 is TGTGCCAGCAGCGGCCTAGCTTCGAACACCGGGGAGCTGTTTTTT. Translation gives CASSGLASNTGELFF.

The chain employs TRBV10-3 and TRBJ2-7; no clear D. CDR1 is ENHRY, CDR2 SYGVKD, per germline. The germline V and J ends were trimmed by 2 bases and 6 bases, with 11 bases remaining between them. This CDR3 is 13 amino acids long. The CDR3 DNA follows: TGTGCCATCAGTGAGAATGAACGCCGCGAGCAGTACTTC. Translated: CAISENERREQYF.

The rearrangement joins TRBV5-6 to TRBJ1-5, with TRBD1 identical over 10 bases. J was trimmed by 6 bases and V by 2 bases; bases with no gene match: 2. CDR3 length: 14 amino acids. The germline CDR1 and CDR2 sequences are SGHDT and YYEEEE. CDR3 DNA sequence: TGTGCCAGCAGCTTCGGGACAGGGGTTCAGCCCCAGCATTTT. It specifies CASSFGTGVQPQHF.

The V call is TRBV15, the J call TRBJ2-7; no clear D. The CDR3 contains 15 residues. The ends were cut back, 1 base at V and 2 bases at J, with 12 bases in the middle. Germline assignment: CDR1 LNHNV and CDR2 YYDKDF (reference sequence). The CDR3 DNA is TGTGCCACCAGCAGAGTAGTCCTCTTGGCCTACGAGCAGTACTTC. Residues: CATSRVVLLAYEQYF.

The genes are TRBV11-1 and TRBJ2-1; no clear D. Deletions cut 5 bases from V and 8 bases from J, with 13 bases between. Germline CDR1 is SGHAT and CDR2 is FQDESV (reference sequence). The CDR3 runs 13 residues. In DNA, the CDR3 is TGTGCCAGCAGCCAGCTCCTCACGGATGAGCAGTTCTTC. Residues: CASSQLLTDEQFF.

CDR3 nucleotides: TGTGCCAGCAGTTTGAGGAGCAATCAGCCCCAGCATTTT. It yields the protein CASSLRSNQPQHF. V usage is TRBV6-5 and J usage is TRBJ1-5; no definite D call. V was shortened by 4 bases and J by 1 base, with 5 bases between the two germline ends. The V gene's germline CDR1 is MNHEY and CDR2 SVGAGI. This CDR3 has 13 residues.

The chain joins TRBV6-5 to TRBJ2-2; D uncertain. Germline values: CDR1 MNHEY, CDR2 SVGAGI. This CDR3 has 15 residues. V gave up 2 bases and J gave up 1 base, with 8 bases separating them. The CDR3 region is CASSYGGENTGELFF. CDR3 sequence (DNA): TGTGCCAGCAGTTACGGCGGAGAGAACACCGGGGAGCTGTTTTTT.

The chain combines TRBV20-1 with TRBJ2-1, with 8 bases identical to TRBD2. The germline V gene has CDR1 DFQATT and CDR2 SNEGSKA (reference sequence). The CDR3 totals 16 residues. The V gene end was trimmed by 0 bases and the J gene end by 0 bases; junction bases not matched to a gene: 4. CDR3 nucleotide sequence: TGCAGTGCTAGAGATCGCGGGAGGAGCTCCTACAATGAGCAGTTCTTC. Translation gives CSARDRGRSSYNEQFF.

As DNA, the CDR3 is TGTGCCAGCAGTCCCTCCTTTGGACGAGCGTTCTACGAGCAGTACTTC. Encoded protein: CASSPSFGRAFYEQYF. The chain uses TRBV6-2 or TRBV6-3 and TRBJ2-7, with unresolved D. This CDR3 has 16 residues. Per the germline V gene, CDR1 is MNHEY and CDR2 is SVGEGT. V was clipped by 5 bases and J by 3 bases, with 20 bases between them.

The V gene is TRBV20-1, the J gene TRBJ2-7; no reliable D call. V lost 3 bases to trimming and J lost 1 base, with 10 bases between them. The CDR3 spans 13 residues. From germline, CDR1 is DFQATT and CDR2 SNEGSKA (reference sequence). This CDR3 reads CSARAYSSYEQYF. CDR3 DNA: TGCAGTGCTAGGGCTTACTCTTCCTACGAGCAGTACTTC.

The chain has TRBV29-1 and TRBJ1-1, with D possibly matching TRBD1 (5 bases). V gave up 3 bases and J gave up 1 base, with 12 bases separating them. In germline, CDR1 is SQVTM, CDR2 ANQGSEA. The CDR3 spans 14 residues. As DNA, the CDR3 is TGCAGCGTTGATTTACCTGACAGGAACACTGAAGCTTTCTTT. Its protein product is CSVDLPDRNTEAFF.

This rearrangement joins TRBV29-1 to TRBJ2-2; unclear D gene. CDR1 and CDR2 (germline): SQVTM, ANQGSEA. This CDR3 region has 12 residues. V was clipped by 3 bases and J by 5 bases, with 7 bases between them. The chain's CDR3 is CSVDPGTGELFF. DNA of the CDR3: TGCAGCGTTGATCCAGGAACCGGGGAGCTGTTTTTT.

The chain recombines TRBV29-1 with TRBJ1-2; D is uncertain. V was clipped by 7 bases and J by 0 bases, with 9 bases between them. The CDR3 totals 12 residues. In germline, CDR1 is SQVTM, CDR2 ANQGSEA. CDR3 DNA: TGCAGCGGGGCAGATTCTAACTATGGCTACACCTTC. It yields the protein CSGADSNYGYTF.

The gene calls are TRBV11-2 and TRBJ1-3; D gene unclear. The CDR3 is made up of 16 amino acids. Per the germline V gene, CDR1 is SGHAT and CDR2 is FQNNGV. V lost 0 bases and J 3 bases, leaving 12 bases between the germline ends. The CDR3 sequence is CASSLDVVGIGNTIYF. In DNA, the CDR3 is TGTGCCAGCAGCTTAGACGTAGTCGGGATTGGAAACACCATATATTTT.

The chain combines TRBV7-2 with TRBJ2-7; TRBD1 matches at 8 bases. Per the germline V gene, CDR1 is SGHTA and CDR2 is FQGNSA. V dropped 7 bases and J dropped 0; count of bases not matched to a gene: 11. CDR3 length: 16 residues. The CDR3 protein is CASIQGVRGSSYEQYF. CDR3 sequence (DNA): TGTGCCAGCATACAGGGGGTCAGGGGGAGCTCCTACGAGCAGTACTTC.

The rearrangement links TRBV29-1 to TRBJ1-1; no definite D call. From germline, CDR1 is SQVTM and CDR2 ANQGSEA. The ends were cut back, 5 bases at V and 2 bases at J, with 18 bases in the middle. CDR3 length: 15 residues. In nucleotides, the CDR3 is TGCAGCGTTATCGCGGACCGTCGGGGAAACACTGAAGCTTTCTTT. Its protein product is CSVIADRRGNTEAFF.

The chain has TRBV25-1 and TRBJ1-2; no clear D. The germline CDR1 and CDR2 sequences are MGHDK and SYGVNS. V was trimmed by 7 bases and J by 0 bases, leaving 12 bases between them. The CDR3 is 14 residues long. CDR3 residues: CASKPPASNYGYTF. Here the CDR3 DNA reads TGTGCCAGCAAACCCCCAGCCTCTAACTATGGCTACACCTTC.

The J gene is TRBJ2-7, the V gene TRBV2; no definite D call. The CDR3 spans 11 residues. Germline loops: CDR1 SNHLY, CDR2 FYNNEI. Trimming took off 4 bases at V and 7 bases at J, with 8 bases between the two ends. Here the CDR3 reads CASSGLGEQYF. CDR3 DNA: TGTGCCAGCAGTGGTCTGGGAGAGCAGTACTTC.

V is TRBV5-4 and J is TRBJ2-5; 7 bases are a match to TRBD1. Germline CDR1 SGHNT, CDR2 YYREEE (reference sequence). The CDR3 loop spans 14 amino acids. J gave up 4 bases and V 0 bases, and 3 bases lay outside the gene matches. The CDR3, as DNA: TGTGCCAGCAGCTTGGGGACAGGTGGAGAGACCCAGTACTTC. Translation gives CASSLGTGGETQYF. The full variable domain, rest sourced from reference TRBV5-4 and TRBJ2-5, is ETGVTQSPTHLIKTRGQQVTLRCSSQSGHNTVSWYQQALGQGPQFIFQYYREEENGRGNFPPRFSGLQFPNYSSELNVNALELDDSALYLCASSLGTGGETQYFGPGTRLLVL.

This clonotype was found a few times. The chain carries TRBV7-9 and TRBJ2-7; D gene uncertain. The CDR3 spans 12 residues. The germline V and J ends were trimmed by 1 base and 2 bases, with 3 bases remaining between them. Germline lookup yields CDR1 SEHNR and CDR2 FQNEAQ (reference sequence). CDR3 bases: TGTGCCAGCAGCTTAGAGACCTACGAGCAGTACTTC. As protein: CASSLETYEQYF.